The rows below give T cell receptor beta chains drawn from one sample of a study of cytomegalovirus exposure and HLA in healthy donors. Repertoires were generated with immunoSEQ multiplex PCR, while TCRdb's copy carries only in-frame clones and drops some. This table has 180,000 or so clones, around four fifths appearing once. Sequencing input: PBMCs. The receptors stem from a woman between 50 and 59 years old in good health and CMV-seropositive. CDR3s include the opening cysteine and the closing phenylalanine or tryptophan. D genes are given only for firm matches.

j_gene	v_gene	d_gene	CDR3aa
TRBJ2-5	TRBV5-1	NA	CASSSQGNQETQYF
TRBJ1-1	TRBV2	NA	CASRRLMNTEAFF
TRBJ1-2	TRBV15	NA	CATRTGSYGYTF
TRBJ1-2	TRBV7-9	TRBD1	CSSSLSLTGAYGYTF
TRBJ2-2	TRBV18	NA	CASSPGTKNTGELFF
TRBJ1-5	TRBV28	TRBD1	CASSLYWRQGALGNQPQHF
TRBJ2-7	TRBV5-5	NA	CASSLGGNLEDEQYF
TRBJ2-7	TRBV13	NA	CASSTWGGGTYEQYF
TRBJ2-3	TRBV2	NA	CASSEKPMDRGSGNTQYF
TRBJ2-7	TRBV21-1	NA	CASSKDQGAGEQYF
TRBJ2-1	TRBV10-3	TRBD2	CAISPGTTTYNEQFF
TRBJ1-5	TRBV18	NA	CASSSGSPQSGNQPQHF
TRBJ2-7	TRBV19	NA	CASRLGAGYEQYF
TRBJ2-6	TRBV4-3	NA	CASSQGTADSGANVLTF
TRBJ2-7	TRBV7-9	NA	CSSSFNYEQYF
TRBJ2-3	TRBV7-7	NA	CASSLGQSTDTQYF
TRBJ2-1	TRBV5-8	TRBD1	CASSLGTGGNAYNEQFF
TRBJ2-3	TRBV7-9	NA	CASSSTDTQYF
TRBJ2-6	TRBV18	TRBD1	CASSPQQGVLSGANVLTF
TRBJ2-2	TRBV23-1	TRBD1	CASSQGQGAGELFF
TRBJ1-4	TRBV7-6	NA	CASSLRATNEKLFF
TRBJ2-4	TRBV19	TRBD1	CASTRDRPTQLYF
TRBJ2-7	TRBV19	NA	CASARGSSSASYEQYF
TRBJ1-1	TRBV28	TRBD1	CASSLERTGDAFF
TRBJ1-1	TRBV27	NA	CASSLSLGAPNTEAFF
TRBJ2-2	TRBV9	NA	CASSGAEPINTGELFF
TRBJ1-4	TRBV28	TRBD1	CASSFSTGANEKLFF
TRBJ2-1	TRBV10-1	NA	CASSGSNEQFF
TRBJ1-4	TRBV6-5	NA	CASSTGRAREKLFF
TRBJ2-5	TRBV15	NA	CATSRDAGRETQYF
TRBJ1-5	TRBV19	TRBD1	CASSNRGQGSNQPQHF
TRBJ1-2	TRBV5-8	NA	CASTRGTGPGYTF
TRBJ1-2	TRBV6-1	TRBD1	CASSRDRSNYGYTF
TRBJ2-7	TRBV5-4	NA	CASSWGQREQYF
TRBJ1-6	TRBV27	NA	CASSFSRGRGSPLHF
TRBJ1-1	TRBV18	NA	CASGTGTNTEAFF
TRBJ2-1	TRBV30	TRBD2	CAWSVGLTSGRGDEQFF
TRBJ2-3	TRBV6-4	NA	CASSDSMAGALSSTDTQYF
TRBJ1-4	TRBV9	NA	CASSAGPPEGEKLFF
TRBJ1-4	TRBV19	TRBD1	CASSIIGQGEEKLFF
TRBJ1-2	TRBV29-1	NA	CSVEILYGYTF
TRBJ1-1	TRBV6-6	NA	CASSPSGSRVTEAFF
TRBJ2-3	TRBV28	NA	CASTSGTDTQYF
TRBJ1-4	TRBV5-4	TRBD1	CASSRQGTSEKLFF
TRBJ2-7	TRBV6-1	NA	CASMTDSRRLDEQYF
TRBJ2-3	TRBV6-1	NA	CASPALGPSTDTQYF
TRBJ2-7	TRBV5-6	TRBD1	CASTYRGGYYEQYF
TRBJ1-2	TRBV9	TRBD1	CASSVGGQVEDGAF